The source of this T cell receptor (beta chain) is a study of post-analysis software for immune sequencing data. Study details: The cohort encompassed relapsing-remitting, secondary progressive and progressive-relapsing multiple sclerosis disease courses.

The CDR3 runs to 15 residues. Trimming stripped 1 base from V and 0 bases from J, with 10 bases between. The TCR beta cDNA libraries carried unique molecular identifiers. In TCRdb, the PCR reads were re-called with MiXCR into one record per CDR3 protein. The data hold approximately 400,000 distinct CDR3 sequences, with roughly 35% observed a single time. Overall study results and limits: Versus controls, multiple sclerosis patients showed significantly lower diversity (normalized Chao1). About 5 TRBV segments occurring more often in patients than controls included TRBV5-6, TRBV5-1 and TRBV20-1.

This clonotype was detected a few times. The antigen remains undetermined. Input material: blood. The V and J genes are TRBV12-3 or TRBV12-4 and TRBJ2-7, with no clear D. This sequence was found in a girl under 18 with multiple sclerosis. The CDR3 reads CASSLGAPPSYEQYF. The DNA for the CDR3 is TGTGCCAGCAGTTTAGGGGCACCGCCCTCCTACGAGCAGTACTTC.